This TCR beta chain was sequenced for a study of T cell clonality in common variable immunodeficiency. Overall study findings and caveats: Fewer deletions and N-nucleotide insertions were reportedly seen in common variable immunodeficiency TCR beta sequences.

The CDR3 is 14 amino acids. Trimming removed 6 bases at V and 3 bases at J, with 13 bases between. Per the germline V gene, CDR1 is SGHTA and CDR2 is FQGTGA. In its sample, this clone was seen many times. Its specificity is not known. Read data end 3 residues before the CDR3 end; the end is taken from the germline J gene. The assay was immunoSEQ multiplex PCR, and TCRdb's table has in-frame clones only and misses some. The sample shows about 42,000 clones, no singletons; the ten largest hold approximately 1.3%. Sequencing was done on a sample of peripheral blood mononuclear cells. This clonotype was sampled from a person between 18 and 69 years old in good health. The chain employs TRBV7-3 and TRBJ2-3, with D perhaps TRBD2 (5 bases). The CDR3 loop is CASSPGLGTDTQYF. The DNA read from the CDR3 is TGTGCCAGCAGTCCTGGACTTGGGACAGATACG.